The next 2 T cell receptor beta chains were all read from a single sample in a study of identical twins. From the 5' RACE reads, TCRdb called clonotypes with MiXCR, one entry per CDR3 protein. The sample shows about 340,000 distinct CDR3 sequences, around an eighth of them seen only once. In addition, the sample was reused for a study of yellow fever vaccine responses in identical twins.

The sample comprised CD8+ T cells sorted from blood. The receptors come from a woman younger than 35 in good health.

This clonotype has a handful of counts. The rearrangement uses TRBV7-8 and TRBJ1-1; D is perhaps TRBD1 (6 bases). Germline lookup yields CDR1 SGHVS and CDR2 FQNEAQ. The CDR3 is made up of 14 amino acids. Between the trimmed V and J ends, which lost 1 base and 7 bases, there was a span of 13 bases. The CDR3: CASSLDLGAVEAFF. The CDR3 region has the DNA TGTGCCAGCAGCTTAGACCTGGGGGCGGTTGAAGCTTTCTTT.

This clonotype was observed many times. The chain combines TRBV11-2 with TRBJ1-1; D gene ambiguous. In germline, CDR1 is SGHAT, CDR2 FQNNGV. The germline V and J ends were trimmed by 1 base and 1 base, with 16 bases remaining between them. The CDR3 spans 17 residues. CDR3 residues: CASSLADPIRANTEAFF. CDR3 coding DNA: TGTGCCAGCAGCTTAGCCGATCCAATACGGGCGAACACTGAAGCTTTCTTT.